This entry lists 14 T cell receptor beta chains sequenced from one sample in a study of cytomegalovirus exposure and HLA in healthy donors. 13 Jbeta primers and 60 Vbeta primers were used for the PCR. Clones were read by immunoSEQ multiplex PCR, and TCRdb kept only the in-frame ones, dropping some. The data show 140,000 to 150,000 clones, under 90% seen once. Specimen: PBMCs. The receptor source for this set is a man between 35 and 55 years old in good health and CMV-seronegative.

The chain has TRBV10-2 and TRBJ2-3, with a possible D match to TRBD2 (6 bases). CDR1 and CDR2 from the germline V gene are WSHSY and SAAADI. Trimming left V 2 bases short and J 0 bases short, with 9 bases between. The CDR3 has 15 residues. CDR3: CASSERGVSTDTQYF. DNA of the CDR3: TGCGCCAGCAGTGAGCGCGGGGTTAGCACAGATACGCAGTATTTT.

This chain connects TRBV2 to TRBJ1-2; perhaps TRBD1 as D (5 bases). In germline, CDR1 is SNHLY, CDR2 FYNNEI. This CDR3 spans 13 amino acids. The germline V and J ends were trimmed by 3 bases and 8 bases, with 13 bases remaining between them. The CDR3 loop is CASSDGGVGGYTF. DNA of the CDR3: TGTGCCAGCAGTGATGGGGGGGTAGGGGGCTACACCTTC.

V gene TRBV5-4 combines with J gene TRBJ1-2, with TRBD1 matching 7 bases. The CDR3 runs to 15 residues. V lost 0 bases, J lost 3 bases, and 5 bases stayed unmatched. CDR1 and CDR2 from the germline V gene are SGHNT and YYREEE (reference sequence). CDR3 nucleotide sequence: TGTGCCAGCAGCTTGGCCCGACAGGGCTACTATGGCTACACCTTC. Protein sequence: CASSLARQGYYGYTF.

This clone has a single count. V is TRBV19 and J is TRBJ1-6, with D perhaps matching TRBD1 (5 bases). The length of the CDR3 is 13 residues. CDR1 and CDR2 from the germline V gene are LNHDA and SQIVND (reference sequence). The V end was cut by 7 bases, the J end by 8 bases, with 12 bases between. CDR3 in amino acids: CASTARGDSPLHF. CDR3 DNA: TGTGCCAGTACCGCGCGGGGGGATTCACCCCTCCACTTT.

This clone has just one count. The V and J genes are TRBV19 and TRBJ1-2, with 10 bases fitting TRBD1. V trimming: 8 bases; J trimming: 3 bases; junction bases outside the gene matches: 6. The CDR3 is made up of 14 amino acids. Germline V gene data show CDR1 as LNHDA and CDR2 as SQIVND (reference sequence). CDR3 bases: TGTGCCAGTGAAGACAGGGGGCTAGACTATGGCTACACCTTC. Residues: CASEDRGLDYGYTF.

This chain connects TRBV6-5 to TRBJ2-7; D is possibly TRBD2 (5 bases). The V gene's germline CDR1 is MNHEY and CDR2 SVGAGI. The CDR3 spans 13 residues. Trimming took off 7 bases at V and 3 bases at J, with 13 bases between the two ends. The CDR3 nucleotides read TGTGCCAGCACACCCCGAGGGAACTACGAGCAGTACTTC. It specifies CASTPRGNYEQYF.

Only a few counts were recorded for this clone. This chain links TRBV5-4 with TRBJ1-5; the match to TRBD1 covers 9 bases. CDR3 length: 15 amino acids. Germline V gene lookup returns CDR1 SGHNT and CDR2 YYREEE (reference sequence). J lost 1 base, V lost 4 bases, and 3 bases had no gene match. The CDR3 sequence: CASSVTGGSNQPQHF. The CDR3 DNA follows: TGTGCCAGCAGCGTGACAGGGGGAAGCAATCAGCCCCAGCATTTT. The whole variable domain, remainder taken from reference TRBV5-4 and TRBJ1-5, is ETGVTQSPTHLIKTRGQQVTLRCSSQSGHNTVSWYQQALGQGPQFIFQYYREEENGRGNFPPRFSGLQFPNYSSELNVNALELDDSALYLCASSVTGGSNQPQHFGDGTRLSIL.

CDR3 coding DNA: TGCGCCAGTGAACAACCAGGGAAACACACTGAAGCTTTCTTT. This sequence encodes CASEQPGKHTEAFF. This rearrangement joins TRBV5-1 to TRBJ1-1, with D possibly being TRBD1 (5 bases). V was shortened by 8 bases and J by 3 bases, with 17 bases between the two germline ends. Germline CDR1 reads SGHRS; CDR2 reads YFSETQ. The CDR3 has 14 amino acids.

The rearrangement links TRBV28 to TRBJ1-5, with D possibly TRBD1 on 5 matching bases. This CDR3 spans 15 amino acids. CDR1 is MDHEN, CDR2 SYDVKM, per germline. The ends were cut back, 5 bases at V and 1 base at J, with 12 bases in the middle. As DNA, the CDR3 is TGTGCCAGCAGTCCCCCAGGACAAAGCAATCAGCCCCAGCATTTT. It yields the protein CASSPPGQSNQPQHF. Supplemented by reference TRBV28 and TRBJ1-5, the full variable domain reads DVKVTQSSRYLVKRTGEKVFLECVQDMDHENMFWYRQDPGLGLRLIYFSYDVKMKEKGDIPEGYSVSREKKERFSLILESASTNQTSMYLCASSPPGQSNQPQHFGDGTRLSIL.

The chain is built from TRBV18 and TRBJ2-1, with 8 bases lining up with TRBD2. CDR3 length: 16 residues. The germline CDR1 and CDR2 sequences are KGHSH and LQKENI. Trimming cost V 9 bases and J 7 bases; bases outside gene matches: 17. CDR3 in amino acids: CASYESGTRPPNEQFF. In nucleotides, the CDR3 is TGTGCCAGTTACGAATCCGGGACTAGGCCCCCAAATGAGCAGTTCTTC.

V is TRBV5-1 and J is TRBJ1-4, with D possibly matching TRBD1 (6 bases). The germline gives CDR1 SGHRS, CDR2 YFSETQ. The length of the CDR3 is 15 residues. Trimming cost V 4 bases and J 6 bases, with 16 bases left between them. The CDR3 DNA follows: TGCGCCAGCAGCAGAAGGACAGAAACGGATGAAAAACTGTTTTTT. It translates to CASSRRTETDEKLFF.

J is TRBJ2-1 and V is TRBV6-5, with D possibly being TRBD1 (6 bases). The CDR3 is made up of 12 amino acids. Trimming took 5 bases from V and 6 from J, leaving 8 bases between them. Germline CDR1 reads MNHEY; CDR2 reads SVGAGI. This CDR3 reads CASSKTGNEQFF. The CDR3 nucleotides are TGTGCCAGCAGTAAGACAGGCAATGAGCAGTTCTTC.

The chain recombines TRBV4-1 with TRBJ1-6; possibly TRBD1 for D (5 bases). Trimming took off 4 bases at V and 5 bases at J, with 12 bases between the two ends. This CDR3 is built from 15 residues. CDR1 is MGHRA, CDR2 YSYEKL, per germline. The CDR3 reads CASSPNRIDNSPLHF. The CDR3 coding sequence is TGCGCCAGCAGCCCCAACAGGATAGATAATTCACCCCTCCACTTT.

The chain uses TRBV10-3 and TRBJ2-7; 7 bases match TRBD1. The length of the CDR3 is 15 residues. V lost 6 bases to trimming and J lost 2 bases; unmatched junction nucleotides: 10. Germline V lookup: CDR1 ENHRY, CDR2 SYGVKD. CDR3 loop: CAIRETGAPTYEQYF. The CDR3, as DNA: TGTGCCATCAGAGAAACAGGGGCCCCTACCTACGAGCAGTACTTC.